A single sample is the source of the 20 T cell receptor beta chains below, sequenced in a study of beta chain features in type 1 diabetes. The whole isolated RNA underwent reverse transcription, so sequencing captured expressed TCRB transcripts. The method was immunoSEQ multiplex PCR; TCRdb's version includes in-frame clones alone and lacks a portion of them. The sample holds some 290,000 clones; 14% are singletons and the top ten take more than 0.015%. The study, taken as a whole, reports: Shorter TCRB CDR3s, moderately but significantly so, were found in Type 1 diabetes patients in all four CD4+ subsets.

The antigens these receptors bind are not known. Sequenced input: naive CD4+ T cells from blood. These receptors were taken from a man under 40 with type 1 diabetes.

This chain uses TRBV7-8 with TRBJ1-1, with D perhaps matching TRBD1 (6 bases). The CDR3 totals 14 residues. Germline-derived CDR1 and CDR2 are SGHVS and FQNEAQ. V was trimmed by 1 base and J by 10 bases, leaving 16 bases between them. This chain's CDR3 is CASSLVSGAGAAFF. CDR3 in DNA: TGTGCCAGCAGCTTAGTGTCAGGGGCAGGAGCAGCTTTCTTT.

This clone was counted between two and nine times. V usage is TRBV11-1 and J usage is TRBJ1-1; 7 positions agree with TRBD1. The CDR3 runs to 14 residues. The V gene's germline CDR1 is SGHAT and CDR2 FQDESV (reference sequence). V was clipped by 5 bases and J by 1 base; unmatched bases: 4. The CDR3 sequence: CASSPRTGNTEAFF. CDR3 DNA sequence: TGTGCCAGCAGCCCTAGGACAGGGAACACTGAAGCTTTCTTT.

CDR3 nucleotide sequence: TGTGCCAGTAGGACTTTCATCAATCCATCACTGCCCCAGCATTTT. Translated: CASRTFINPSLPQHF. This chain links TRBV19 with TRBJ1-5; D not certain. The CDR3 is made up of 15 amino acids. Germline-derived CDR1 and CDR2 are LNHDA and SQIVND (reference sequence). V was clipped by 6 bases and J by 9 bases, with 21 bases between them.

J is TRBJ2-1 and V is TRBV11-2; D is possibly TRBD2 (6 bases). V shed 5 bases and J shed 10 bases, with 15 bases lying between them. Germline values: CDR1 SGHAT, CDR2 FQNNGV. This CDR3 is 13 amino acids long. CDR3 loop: CASSAGTEREQFF. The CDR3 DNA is TGTGCCAGCAGCGCGGGAACCGAGAGAGAGCAGTTCTTC.

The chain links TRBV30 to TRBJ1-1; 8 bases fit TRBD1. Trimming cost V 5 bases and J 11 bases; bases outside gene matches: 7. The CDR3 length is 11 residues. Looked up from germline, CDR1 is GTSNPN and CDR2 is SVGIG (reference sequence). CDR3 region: CAWHTQGGAFF. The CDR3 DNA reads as TGTGCCTGGCATACACAGGGGGGTGCTTTCTTT.

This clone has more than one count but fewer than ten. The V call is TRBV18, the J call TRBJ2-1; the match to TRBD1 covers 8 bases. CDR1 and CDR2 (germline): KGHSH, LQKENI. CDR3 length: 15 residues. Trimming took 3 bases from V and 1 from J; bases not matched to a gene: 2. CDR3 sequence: CASSPNRGSYNEQFF. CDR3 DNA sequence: TGTGCCAGCTCACCGAACAGGGGGTCCTACAATGAGCAGTTCTTC.

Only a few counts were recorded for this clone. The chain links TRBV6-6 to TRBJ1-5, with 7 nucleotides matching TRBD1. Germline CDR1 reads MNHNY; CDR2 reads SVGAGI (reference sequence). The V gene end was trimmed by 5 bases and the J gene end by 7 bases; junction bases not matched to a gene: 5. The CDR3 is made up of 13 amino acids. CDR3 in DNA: TGTGCCAGCAGTCGGGACAGCGCGCAGCCCCAGCATTTT. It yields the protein CASSRDSAQPQHF.

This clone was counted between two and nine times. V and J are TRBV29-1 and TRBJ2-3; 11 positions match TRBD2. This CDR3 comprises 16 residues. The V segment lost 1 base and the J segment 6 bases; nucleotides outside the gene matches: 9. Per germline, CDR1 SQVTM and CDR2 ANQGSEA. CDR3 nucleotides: TGCAGCGTTGAAGGACTAGCGGGATATTCAGTTGATACGCAGTATTTT. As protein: CSVEGLAGYSVDTQYF.

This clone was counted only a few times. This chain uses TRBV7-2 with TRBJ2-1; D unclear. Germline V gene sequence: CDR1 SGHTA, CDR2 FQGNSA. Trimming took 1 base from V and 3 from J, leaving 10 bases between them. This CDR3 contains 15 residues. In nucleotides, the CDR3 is TGTGCCAGCAGCTTAGTGGCGGATTTCTACAATGAGCAGTTCTTC. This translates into CASSLVADFYNEQFF. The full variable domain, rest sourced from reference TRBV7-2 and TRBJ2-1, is GAGVSQSPSNKVTEKGKDVELRCDPISGHTALYWYRQSLGQGLEFLIYFQGNSAPDKSGLPSDRFSAERTGGSVSTLTIQRTQQEDSAVYLCASSLVADFYNEQFFGPGTRLTVL.

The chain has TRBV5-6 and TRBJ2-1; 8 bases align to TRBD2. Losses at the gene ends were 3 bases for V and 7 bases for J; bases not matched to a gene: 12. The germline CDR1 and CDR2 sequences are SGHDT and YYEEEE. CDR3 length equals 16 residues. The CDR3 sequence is CASSWLSGSASNEQFF. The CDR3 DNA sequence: TGTGCCAGCAGCTGGCTCAGCGGGAGTGCTTCTAATGAGCAGTTCTTC.

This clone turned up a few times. CDR3 DNA sequence: TGTGCCAGCAGTGACCGTTCTGGAGTAGAAAAACTGTTTTTT. It codes for CASSDRSGVEKLFF. The chain has TRBV25-1 and TRBJ1-4; no reliable D call. This CDR3 contains 14 residues. CDR1 MGHDK and CDR2 SYGVNS come from the germline V gene. Between the trimmed V and J ends, which lost 3 bases and 8 bases, there was a span of 13 bases.

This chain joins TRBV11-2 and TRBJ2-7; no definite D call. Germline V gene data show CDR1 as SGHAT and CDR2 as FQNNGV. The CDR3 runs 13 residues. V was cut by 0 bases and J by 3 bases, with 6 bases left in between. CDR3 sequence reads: CASSLDRLYEQYF. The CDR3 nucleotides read TGTGCCAGCAGCTTAGATAGACTCTACGAGCAGTACTTC.

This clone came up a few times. The chain's CDR3 is CASSTGLAGVGEQFF. DNA for the CDR3: TGTGCCAGCAGTACGGGACTAGCGGGAGTCGGTGAGCAGTTCTTC. The rearrangement joins TRBV6-4 to TRBJ2-1, with TRBD2 matching over 14 bases. Germline CDR1 and CDR2: MRHNA and SNTAGT. CDR3 length: 15 amino acids. V was pared by 5 bases and J by 9 bases, with 6 bases of the junction left unmatched.

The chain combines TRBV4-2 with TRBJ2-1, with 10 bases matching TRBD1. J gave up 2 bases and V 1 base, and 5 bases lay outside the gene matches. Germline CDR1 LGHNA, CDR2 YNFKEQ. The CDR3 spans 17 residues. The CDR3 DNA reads TGTGCCAGCAGCCAAGGTGCCGGGACAGGGGCCTACAATGAGCAGTTCTTC. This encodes CASSQGAGTGAYNEQFF.

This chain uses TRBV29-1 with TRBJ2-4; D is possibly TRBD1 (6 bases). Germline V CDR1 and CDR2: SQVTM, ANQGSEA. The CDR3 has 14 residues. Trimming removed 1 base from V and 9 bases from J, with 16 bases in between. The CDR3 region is CSVEVSGTNGIQYF. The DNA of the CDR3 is TGCAGCGTTGAAGTGTCCGGGACAAATGGCATTCAGTACTTC. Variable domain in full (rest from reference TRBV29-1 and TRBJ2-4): SAVISQKPSRDICQRGTSLTIQCQVDSQVTMMFWYRQQPGQSLTLIATANQGSEATYESGFVIDKFPISRPNLTFSTLTVSNMSPEDSSIYLCSVEVSGTNGIQYFGAGTRLSVL.

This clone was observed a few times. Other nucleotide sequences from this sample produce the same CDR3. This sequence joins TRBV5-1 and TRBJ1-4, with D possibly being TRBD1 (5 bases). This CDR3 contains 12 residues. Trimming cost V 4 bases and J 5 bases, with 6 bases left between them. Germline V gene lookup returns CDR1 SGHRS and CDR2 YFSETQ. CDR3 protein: CASSRGNEKLFF. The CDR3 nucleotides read TGCGCCAGCAGCCGGGGGAATGAAAAACTGTTTTTT.

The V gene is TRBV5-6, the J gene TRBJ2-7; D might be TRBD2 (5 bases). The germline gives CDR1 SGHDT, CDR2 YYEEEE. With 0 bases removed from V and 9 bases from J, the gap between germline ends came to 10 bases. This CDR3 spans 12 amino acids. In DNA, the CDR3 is TGTGCCAGCAGCTTGGTAGGAGGCTTGCAGTACTTC. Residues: CASSLVGGLQYF.

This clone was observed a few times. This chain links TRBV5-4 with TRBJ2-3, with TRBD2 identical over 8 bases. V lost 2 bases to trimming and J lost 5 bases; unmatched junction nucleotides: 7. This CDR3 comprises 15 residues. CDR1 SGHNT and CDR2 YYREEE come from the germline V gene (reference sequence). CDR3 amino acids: CASSLAGEMIDTQYF. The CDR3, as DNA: TGTGCCAGCAGCTTAGCGGGAGAGATGATAGATACGCAGTATTTT.

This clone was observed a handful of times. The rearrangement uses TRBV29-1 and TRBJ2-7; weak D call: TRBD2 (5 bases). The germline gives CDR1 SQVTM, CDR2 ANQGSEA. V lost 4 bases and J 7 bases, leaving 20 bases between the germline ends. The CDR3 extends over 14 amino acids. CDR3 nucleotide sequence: TGCAGCGTTGGATTAGCTGGAGGATTAGAGGAGCAGTACTTC. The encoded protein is CSVGLAGGLEEQYF.

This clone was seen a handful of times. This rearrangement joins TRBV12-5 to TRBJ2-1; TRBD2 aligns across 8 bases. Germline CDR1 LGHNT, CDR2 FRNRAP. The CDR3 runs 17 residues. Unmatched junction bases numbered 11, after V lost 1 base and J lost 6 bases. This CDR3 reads CASGLARSSGTSNEQFF. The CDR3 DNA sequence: TGTGCTAGTGGTTTGGCCCGCTCTTCCGGGACTAGCAATGAGCAGTTCTTC.